This T cell receptor (beta chain) was captured in a study of OX40 agonist ivuxolimab in advanced cancers. About the research overall: Dose-escalation subjects each had hepatocellular carcinoma, melanoma, renal cell or head and neck cancer. Participants, 80% to 90% male, averaged about 56 years of age, ranging from about 23 to 79. Study-level points and caveats: Antigens targeted by the expanded peripheral T cells were not determined. Researchers report that CD8+ T cells had, on average, more expanded clones than CD4+.

TCRdb's table, derived via immunoSEQ multiplex PCR, lists solely in-frame clones and lacks some. The sample lists 70,000 to 95,000 clones; 88% were seen once. Germline assignment: CDR1 MDHEN and CDR2 SYDVKM. The CDR3 is made up of 15 amino acids. With 5 bases clipped from V and 4 bases from J, the junction kept 10 bases outside the gene matches. About this clone itself: What it binds is not known.

The sequence came from an adult with an advanced solid tumor such as melanoma, head and neck, liver or kidney cancer. This specimen was CD4+ or CD8+ T cells sorted from blood, taken in a trial of the OX40 agonist ivuxolimab. The rearrangement links TRBV28 to TRBJ1-2; TRBD1 agrees at 7 bases. CDR3 DNA: TGTGCCAGCAGTCAAACTCGACAGGGAGCCTATGGCTACACCTTC. Protein product: CASSQTRQGAYGYTF.